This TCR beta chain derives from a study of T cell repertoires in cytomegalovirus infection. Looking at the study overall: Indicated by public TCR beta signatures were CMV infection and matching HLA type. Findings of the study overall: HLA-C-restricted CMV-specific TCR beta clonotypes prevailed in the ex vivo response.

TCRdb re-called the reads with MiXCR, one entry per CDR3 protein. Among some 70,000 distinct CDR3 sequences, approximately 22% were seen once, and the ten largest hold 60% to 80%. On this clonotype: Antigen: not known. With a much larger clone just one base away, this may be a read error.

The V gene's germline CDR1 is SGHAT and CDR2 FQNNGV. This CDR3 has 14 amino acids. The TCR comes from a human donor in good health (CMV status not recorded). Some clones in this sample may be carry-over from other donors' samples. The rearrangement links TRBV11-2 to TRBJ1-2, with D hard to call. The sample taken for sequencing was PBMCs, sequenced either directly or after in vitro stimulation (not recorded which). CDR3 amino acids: CASSLERSSEGCTF. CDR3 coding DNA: TGTGCCAGCAGCTTAGAAAGATCGTCGGAGGGCTGCACCTTC.